These 17 T cell receptor beta chains were sequenced from one sample in a study of Tregs in tolerant kidney transplant recipients. The assay was immunoSEQ multiplex PCR, and TCRdb's table has in-frame clones only and misses some. The sample holds about 72,000 clones, 92% seen once. This sample comprised CD8+ T cells from blood, obtained before the transplant. These receptors were taken from a human donor who received a combined kidney and bone marrow transplant.

V usage is TRBV11-2 and J usage is TRBJ2-7; 9 bases match TRBD1. This CDR3 is built from 14 residues. Germline lookup yields CDR1 SGHAT and CDR2 FQNNGV. V gave up 1 base and J gave up 4 bases; unmatched junction bases: 2. CDR3 loop: CASSLGTGAYEQYF. DNA for the CDR3: TGTGCCAGCAGCTTAGGGACAGGGGCTTACGAGCAGTACTTC.

The rearrangement links TRBV5-6 to TRBJ2-5, with 7 bases aligning to TRBD1. V was pared by 6 bases and J by 3 bases, with 5 bases of the junction left unmatched. The CDR3 is made up of 13 amino acids. Germline lookup yields CDR1 SGHDT and CDR2 YYEEEE. The CDR3 DNA sequence: TGTGCCAGCAACTCCGGGACAGAAGAGACCCAGTACTTC. Its translation is CASNSGTEETQYF.

This rearrangement joins TRBV28 to TRBJ2-5; possible D gene TRBD1, 6 bases. V was trimmed by 5 bases and J by 5 bases, leaving 12 bases between them. The CDR3 length is 13 residues. Germline CDR1 is MDHEN and CDR2 is SYDVKM. CDR3 residues: CASSTGNEETQYF. DNA of the CDR3: TGTGCCAGCAGTACAGGGAATGAGGAGACCCAGTACTTC.

V and J are TRBV2 and TRBJ2-7; the D is unclear. The CDR3 loop spans 14 amino acids. In germline, CDR1 is SNHLY, CDR2 FYNNEI. V was cut by 2 bases and J by 2 bases, with 10 bases left in between. The CDR3: CASSEYQETYEQYF. In DNA form, the CDR3 reads TGTGCCAGCAGTGAATACCAGGAAACCTACGAGCAGTACTTC.

As regards this clone: The same CDR3 can be traced to other DNA sequences in this sample. The chain carries TRBV27 and TRBJ2-3, with D unclear. V lost 6 bases and J lost 2, with 3 bases in between. CDR3 length: 11 residues. Germline V lookup: CDR1 MNHEY, CDR2 SMNVEV (reference sequence). CDR3 region: CASRYTDTQYF. The DNA of the CDR3 is TGTGCCAGCAGATACACAGATACGCAGTATTTT.

V usage is TRBV4-3 and J usage is TRBJ2-3; no clear D gene. V lost 6 bases and J 14 bases, leaving 18 bases between the germline ends. Germline V gene sequence: CDR1 LGHNA, CDR2 YSLEER. This CDR3 has 12 amino acids. In DNA, the CDR3 is TGCGCCAGCAGTCACGACCGCCAGAGACTGTATTTT. It yields the protein CASSHDRQRLYF.

This clone has just one count. The rearrangement uses TRBV7-2 and TRBJ1-1; D unclear. The CDR3 is 13 residues long. V was cut by 3 bases and J by 1 base, with 6 bases left in between. CDR1 SGHTA and CDR2 FQGNSA come from the germline V gene. The CDR3 is CASSFAGNTEAFF. The CDR3 coding sequence is TGTGCCAGCAGCTTTGCAGGGAACACTGAAGCTTTCTTT.

The chain carries TRBV5-8 and TRBJ1-5, with D perhaps matching TRBD1 (6 bases). Trimming cost V 0 bases and J 4 bases, with 11 bases left between them. The CDR3 length is 15 residues. Per germline, CDR1 SGHTS and CDR2 YDEGEE. The CDR3: CASSLGGGRNQPQHF. DNA for the CDR3: TGTGCCAGCAGCTTGGGAGGGGGAAGAAATCAGCCCCAGCATTTT.

The V gene is TRBV27, the J gene TRBJ2-7, with D hard to call. The CDR3 sequence is 15 residues long. Germline CDR1 MNHEY, CDR2 SMNVEV (reference sequence). The V end lost 5 bases, the J end lost 5 bases, and 19 bases lay between the germline ends. CDR3 sequence reads: CASSPRLGALDEQYF. CDR3 DNA sequence: TGTGCCAGCAGTCCCCGTCTAGGCGCTTTAGACGAGCAGTACTTC.

This rearrangement joins TRBV2 to TRBJ1-4; 10 bases fit TRBD1. V lost 6 bases and J lost 6; bases outside the gene matches: 13. The CDR3 sequence is 17 residues long. CDR1 and CDR2 (germline): SNHLY, FYNNEI. The CDR3: CASRSRPGQGRHEKLFF. The CDR3 nucleotides are TGTGCCAGCAGATCACGCCCGGGACAGGGGAGACATGAAAAACTGTTTTTT.

V and J are TRBV18 and TRBJ1-4; TRBD1 matches at 7 bases. Germline V CDR1 and CDR2: KGHSH, LQKENI. The V and J ends lost 3 bases and 4 bases, in that order; junction bases with no gene match: 5. This CDR3 region has 15 residues. The CDR3 nucleotides read TGTGCCAGCTCACCCGGGACAGATCGTAATGAAAAACTGTTTTTT. This encodes CASSPGTDRNEKLFF.

This chain joins TRBV7-9 and TRBJ2-1; 8 bases fit TRBD1. The CDR3 totals 13 residues. Losses at the gene ends were 4 bases for V and 6 bases for J; bases not matched to a gene: 2. From germline, CDR1 is SEHNR and CDR2 FQNEAQ (reference sequence). CDR3 bases: TGTGCCAGCAGCTCCACAGGGGGCAATGAGCAGTTCTTC. Translating gives CASSSTGGNEQFF.

This chain uses TRBV28 with TRBJ2-3; D is unresolved. In germline, CDR1 is MDHEN, CDR2 SYDVKM. V lost 5 bases, J lost 0 bases, and 9 bases lay in between. The CDR3 spans 14 residues. CDR3: CASSPRMSTDTQYF. Here the CDR3 DNA reads TGTGCCAGCAGTCCCCGTATGAGCACAGATACGCAGTATTTT.

The chain's CDR3 is CASTPGGATEAFF. CDR3 coding DNA: TGTGCCAGCACCCCCGGGGGGGCCACTGAAGCTTTCTTT. The chain links TRBV6-5 to TRBJ1-1; TRBD1 is a possible D gene (6 bases). The V gene lost 7 bases and the J gene lost 4 bases, with 13 bases spanning the gap. This CDR3 region has 13 residues. Germline assignment: CDR1 MNHEY and CDR2 SVGAGI.

The table lists this clone with a count of one. CDR3 DNA: TGTGCCAGAAGCCCCGGGACAGGCAGTGACCCCTTCTACAATGAGCAGTTCTTC. This gives the protein CARSPGTGSDPFYNEQFF. The V and J genes are TRBV5-3 and TRBJ2-1; TRBD1 matches at 8 bases. TRBV5-3 is placed among ORFs of uncertain function. The length of the CDR3 is 18 residues. V shed 4 bases, J shed 3 bases, and the junction held 15 bases outside the gene matches.

This chain links TRBV9 with TRBJ2-5; 11 bases agree with TRBD2. The germline V gene has CDR1 SGDLS and CDR2 YYNGEE. This CDR3 has 17 residues. The V gene end was trimmed by 3 bases and the J gene end by 2 bases; junction bases not matched to a gene: 9. The CDR3 DNA sequence: TGTGCCAGCAGCGCCTCTAGCGGGGGGTTTGGACAAGAGACCCAGTACTTC. It codes for CASSASSGGFGQETQYF.

The chain has TRBV28 and TRBJ2-3; possibly TRBD1 for D (5 bases). Germline assignment: CDR1 MDHEN and CDR2 SYDVKM. V was trimmed by 3 bases and J by 0 bases, leaving 13 bases between them. The CDR3 loop spans 16 amino acids. CDR3 region: CASSFSARESTDTQYF. The CDR3 DNA follows: TGTGCCAGCAGTTTTTCCGCCAGGGAAAGCACAGATACGCAGTATTTT.